This is a list of T cell receptor beta chains from one sample in a study of T-cell reconstitution after alpha-beta-depleted transplantation in children. Using its own MiXCR run on the PCR reads, TCRdb lists one record per CDR3 protein. Of about 270,000 distinct CDR3 sequences listed, almost 10% are singletons. This sample comprised PBMCs from the stem cell graft donor, obtained from the stem cell graft. These receptors came from a human donor who donated a stem cell graft to a child with SCID. CDR3s include the opening cysteine and the closing phenylalanine or tryptophan. The order of the fields is V gene, clone size, D gene, J gene, CDR3 DNA, CDR3 protein. The D gene is left open where the match is weak. Rows give clone size only sometimes, using once, few, many, or a class for an expanded clone.

TRBV20-1,few,TRBD2,TRBJ2-3,TGCAGTGCTAGAGATAGTGGTAGCGGGGGGACGCAGTATTTT,CSARDSGSGGTQYF
TRBV20-1,few,NA,TRBJ2-2,TGCAGTGCTAGAGATCAGAGCGGGTGGCGGGCCGGGGAGCTGTTTTTT,CSARDQSGWRAGELFF
TRBV7-9,few,TRBD1,TRBJ2-3,TGTGCCAGCAGCGGGAACAGGGGAACTAGCACAGATACGCAGTATTTT,CASSGNRGTSTDTQYF
TRBV12-3/TRBV12-4,few,NA,TRBJ2-5,TGTGCCAGCAGTGGGGGCCGGGGCGGGACCCAGTACTTC,CASSGGRGGTQYF
TRBV20-1,NA,TRBD2,TRBJ2-2,TGCTGTGCTAGAGATCAACTAGCGGGGGCCTTAAACACCGGGGAGCTGTTTTTT,CCARDQLAGALNTGELFF
TRBV3-1,NA,TRBD1,TRBJ2-3,TGTGCCAGCTGCCAGCTGGTGACAGGGACACATACGCAGTATTTT,CASCQLVTGTHTQYF
TRBV7-8,many,NA,TRBJ2-3,TGTGCCAGCAGCTCCCTGGGGGGGATGAGGGGGTTTGTTTCAGATACGCAGTATTTT,CASSSLGGMRGFVSDTQYF
TRBV3-1,NA,NA,TRBJ2-5,TGTGCCAGCAGCCAAGGGGGAGGGGGGGCACAAGAGACCCAGTACTTC,CASSQGGGGAQETQYF
TRBV3-1,many,TRBD2,TRBJ2-1,TGTGCCAGCAGCCAAGAGACGGGGGGCAATGAGCAGTTCTTC,CASSQETGGNEQFF
TRBV6-5,NA,NA,TRBJ2-3,TGTGCCAGCAGAGGGGCGCCAGATACGCAGTATTTT,CASRGAPDTQYF
TRBV7-9,NA,NA,TRBJ1-1,TGTGCCAGCAGCTTTACAGGTGGAAACGCTTTCTTT,CASSFTGGNAFF
TRBV7-8,many,NA,TRBJ2-1,TGTGCCAGCAGCTTAGAATCCAGCTCCTACAATGAGCAGTTCTTC,CASSLESSSYNEQFF
TRBV20-1,NA,NA,TRBJ2-1,TGCAGTGCTAGAGAGGCTAGCGTAGTCTACAATGAGCAGTTCTTC,CSAREASVVYNEQFF
TRBV20-1,many,NA,TRBJ2-2,TGCAGTGCTAGAGATTCCCGCCGGACCGGGGAGCTGTTTTTT,CSARDSRRTGELFF
TRBV5-6,once,NA,TRBJ2-1,TGTGCCAGCAGAACCCCAAGGGACTACAATGAGCAGTTCTTC,CASRTPRDYNEQFF
TRBV12-3/TRBV12-4,many,TRBD2,TRBJ2-2,TGTGCCAGCAGTTTGACTAGCGGGGGGGCCGGGGAGCTGTTTTTT,CASSLTSGGAGELFF
TRBV20-1,NA,TRBD1,TRBJ2-1,TGCTGTGCTATTCTCCCGGGACAGGGTAACAATGAGCAGTTCTTC,CCAILPGQGNNEQFF
TRBV29-1,few,TRBD1,TRBJ2-1,TGCAGCGTCAACGGCCCTACAGGGGGCCCCTACAATGAGCAGTTCTTC,CSVNGPTGGPYNEQFF
TRBV16,NA,NA,TRBJ1-1,TGTGCCAGCAGCCTAAATCCCGGCTGGGCTACTGAAGCTTTCTTT,CASSLNPGWATEAFF
TRBV5-8,NA,NA,TRBJ2-2,TGTGCCAGCAGCTTTACGGGGAGGATTTATACCGGGGAGCTGTTTTTT,CASSFTGRIYTGELFF
TRBV11-2,few,NA,TRBJ2-7,TGTGCCAGCAGCTTAGAGGGTGGTACGGGGTCCCGACTCTACGAGCAGTACTTC,CASSLEGGTGSRLYEQYF
TRBV2,NA,TRBD1,TRBJ2-5,TGTGCCGTACGGGACAGGGGAGAAGAGACCCAGTACTTC,CAVRDRGEETQYF
TRBV14,NA,NA,TRBJ2-7,TGTGCCAGCAGCCATGGACAGGGAGGGGACGAGCAGTACTTC,CASSHGQGGDEQYF
TRBV10-3,few,NA,TRBJ1-6,TGTGCCATCAGTGAGATCCCTGGGCGGGGGTCTTCCTATAATTCACCCCTCCACTTT,CAISEIPGRGSSYNSPLHF
TRBV20-1,NA,NA,TRBJ2-7,TGCAGTCCTAGGGACCTTAGCTCCTACGAGCAGTACTTC,CSPRDLSSYEQYF
TRBV20-1,few,NA,TRBJ1-2,TGCAGTGCTGACGGACGGACTAACTATGGCTACACCTTC,CSADGRTNYGYTF
TRBV15,few,NA,TRBJ1-5,TGTGCCACCAGCAACTACGGGGAGGGGTACGGTCAGCCCCAGCATTTT,CATSNYGEGYGQPQHF
TRBV19,NA,TRBD1,TRBJ2-7,TGTGCCAGTAGGATGTGGACAGGGTCGGGCGAGCAGTACTTC,CASRMWTGSGEQYF
TRBV10-3,few,TRBD1,TRBJ2-3,TGTGCCATCACCAAGGGACAGGAAAGCACAGATACGCAGTATTTT,CAITKGQESTDTQYF
TRBV5-1,NA,TRBD2,TRBJ2-3,TGCGCCAGTGCCCTAGCGGGGAACACAGATACGCAGTATTTT,CASALAGNTDTQYF
TRBV6-5,NA,NA,TRBJ2-3,TGTGCCAGCAGTTACTCCTTCGGGGCCTCAGATACGCAGTATTTT,CASSYSFGASDTQYF
TRBV3-1,few,TRBD2,TRBJ2-3,TGTGCCAGCAGCCCCCTGGGGGGGACAGATACGCAGTATTTT,CASSPLGGTDTQYF
TRBV23-1,few,NA,TRBJ1-1,TGCGCCAGCAGTCAATGTAACCACACTGAAGCTTTCTTT,CASSQCNHTEAFF
TRBV29-1,few,NA,TRBJ1-1,TGCAGCGTTCTTCTCTGGCAGGGGAGTCGTACTGAAGCTTTCTTT,CSVLLWQGSRTEAFF
TRBV7-9,few,NA,TRBJ2-5,TGTGCCAGCAGCTTGGGTGAGGGGTTCGGGGAGACCCAGTACTTC,CASSLGEGFGETQYF
TRBV9,few,TRBD1,TRBJ2-7,TGTGCCAGCAGCGTAGGGGGACAGACAACCTACGAGCAGTACTTC,CASSVGGQTTYEQYF
TRBV7-9,few,TRBD1,TRBJ1-2,TGTGCCAGCACCGGGACAGGGGGCCCTAACTATGGCTACACCTTC,CASTGTGGPNYGYTF